This T cell receptor beta chain originates from a study of cytomegalovirus exposure and HLA in healthy donors (dated 2017 in TCRdb). Broadly, across the study: In an earlier analysis of 450 to 750 of the donors, 250 to 300 Gb of sequence data and 100 million or so unique TCR beta sequences from 150 million to 200 million T cells were reported. Among the roughly 400 genotyped donors, around 81% belonged to the genetic ancestry cluster associated with self-reported Caucasian donors. The study combined high-throughput TCR immunosequencing, statistical association of individual TCRs with disease status, and machine learning to predict cytomegalovirus infection status. Four to six DR-DQ haplotypes were handled as single units for association and clustering because linkage in the cohort was strong. The study was designed to test whether signatures of past pathogen exposure could be identified by cataloging public T cell receptors. The study used immunosequencing to profile the T cell repertoires of more than 650 subjects and linked those repertoires to cytomegalovirus serostatus. Every repertoire in the discovery cohort had been generated on one and the same sequencing platform. To decide whether each TCR beta V gene segment behaved as functional or pseudogenic, an earlier analysis of approximately 590 of the donors relied on high-throughput TCR beta sequencing. Typing coverage differed by locus: A, B, C, DRB1 and DQB1 were typed in roughly 620-630 donors, DQA1 in 500 to 550, DPA1 in 606, and DPB1 in 472. Alongside the repertoire data, information on donor age, sex, ethnicity and CMV serostatus was compiled. Class I and class II HLA loci were covered by the typing at four-digit resolution. Approximately 330 gigabases of sequencing data and 91 million or so unique TCR sequences made up an early release that covered about 640 HLA-typed donors. To study patterns of TCR occurrence, a later analysis re-analyzed previously published TCR beta repertoires from hundreds of donors and added high-resolution HLA genotyping. Besides the first cohort of approximately 670 subjects, a separate validation cohort made up of over a hundred different subjects was used. Genome-wide SNP genotypes for about three fifths of the roughly 670 donors were used in a later genetic analysis, which treated that subset as a discovery cohort. Rather than using new phenotypic data, the later analysis identified candidate immune exposures from TCR beta sequences and from how often those sequences occurred across donors. On average, around 240,000 unique TCR beta nucleotide sequences were sequenced per donor among about 400 genotyped donors of the cohort, with roughly 18% of those sequences being non-productive.

Remarks on this clone: Which antigen it targets is not known. The record has no base qualities; no much larger clone is one base away.

The library was built by means of the immunoSEQ multiplex PCR assay. For the multiplex PCR, a mixture combining 60 forward primers for TCR Vbeta segments and 13 reverse primers for TCR Jbeta segments was used. The CDR3 region of rearranged TCR beta genes was amplified from genomic DNA by a multiplex PCR assay. On the Illumina HiSeq System, the amplified TCR beta libraries were sequenced as 87-base-pair reads. Under the source paper's analysis protocol: A later analysis tallied 70 million to 100 million unique TCR beta chains across the 640 or so repertoires, and around 10 million of those chains were shared by two or more donors. A nearest-neighbor algorithm error-corrected the raw reads and collapsed the reads into unique sequences, merging closely related sequences to remove PCR and sequencing errors. CDR3 sequences were aligned to IMGT reference sequences to assign V, D and J gene segments. For a sequence to be retained, at least a six-nucleotide match to both a V gene segment and a J gene segment was required. Rearrangements were called productive when the CDR3 lacked stop codons and stayed in frame with V and J; all others were non-productive. CDR3 was defined according to IMGT convention as the region running from the second conserved V-encoded cysteine to the conserved J-encoded phenylalanine. The earlier analysis of about 590 of the donors excluded sequences that lacked an unambiguous match to a single V gene segment. An earlier analysis of 587 of the donors called V segments functional above 56.7% productive rearrangements and segregating when the between-donor standard deviation exceeded 5%. To diagnose cytomegalovirus status from the catalog of TCR beta chain sequences, a statistical classification framework was built. V and J gene assignment, in a later analysis, came from comparing TCR nucleotide sequences with IMGT/GENE-DB human TR gene sequences. Using the TCRdist pipeline, a later analysis assigned CDR3 sequences along with most-parsimonious VDJ recombination scenarios. In a later analysis, each TCR beta chain was defined by its CDR3 amino acid sequence together with its V-gene family, and reads lacking a unique V-gene family were excluded. To address suspected cross-contamination and a sequencing artifact, a later analysis removed around 600 highly shared, low-generation-probability nucleotide sequences. A later analysis calculated a clonal expansion index for each public chain from normalized within-repertoire ranks of inferred template counts. In a later analysis, generation probabilities were computed using a VDJ recombination model fitted to out-of-frame rearrangements, and the results were checked against IGoR. A later analysis scored TCR-TCR, TCR-HLA and TCR-CMV co-occurrence with hypergeometric tests, applying a repertoire-size bias correction to TCR pairs. To estimate false discovery rates, a later analysis permuted the HLA or CMV assignments 20 times. In a later analysis, co-occurring TCRs were grouped with DBSCAN, and TCRdist sequence similarity was added when clustering was performed within HLA-allele-positive subsets. Co-occurrence clustering excluded repertoires with fewer than 30,000 or more than 120,000 public chains, plus five with anomalous nucleotide sharing. This immuneACCESS table, as held by TCRdb, lists in-frame sequences with V and J called but not all clones. Of the missing ones, under half trace to an unresolved V gene in checked studies; the others have no known cause. V, J and clone size derive from that table, while D and trimming were established from the DNA sequence. Present in this sample are 130,000 to 150,000 clones, around 84% of which were seen just once. More than 2% of the sample lies in the top ten.

In total, roughly 670 healthy bone marrow donors made up the cohort. All cohort members were sampled while nominally healthy, although unrecorded immune exposures were likely present. The donor was CMV seronegative and belonged to the group of 352 seronegative cohort members. A peripheral blood sample was collected from each donor, and TCR beta sequencing was performed on peripheral blood mononuclear cells. The Qiagen DNeasy Blood Extraction Kit was used to extract genomic DNA from the blood cell samples. General conclusions and limits of the study: It was suggested by the authors that the approach could potentially be generalized to other disease states and immunological phenotypes. The classifier was reported to diagnose cytomegalovirus status with high specificity and sensitivity in both the original and validation cohorts. When HLA alleles, especially DR and DQ, strongly co-occurred, attributing TCR associations to individual alleles was difficult. HLA typing was unavailable for some donors at each locus, so association tests used only the typed subset. A total of fewer than 200 TCR beta chains were listed by the study as associated with cytomegalovirus. A few of the identified cytomegalovirus-associated TCR beta chains were confirmed in vitro to be specific for cytomegalovirus antigens. A later analysis found that TCR association rates varied across HLA loci, with DRB1 alleles showing the most associated TCRs and HLA-C alleles the fewest. Broadly in line with IMGT annotations, most TCR beta V segments showed up in productive rearrangements about 87% or about 30% of the time in an earlier analysis of around 600 of the donors. In a later genetic analysis, a missense DCLRE1C variant was associated with V-gene and J-gene trimming of TCR beta chains, and the association was replicated in an independent cohort. Because the 87-base-pair reads could not distinguish some IMGT-functional V segments, including TRBV6-2 and TRBV6-3, those segments were excluded. A later analysis found that most CMV-associated TCR beta chains appeared HLA-restricted, with HLA associations seemingly driven largely by CMV exposure. Compared with the 666-donor mean, donors in an Asian-associated ancestry cluster had fewer N-insertions in productive TCRs, according to a later genetic analysis. A further reported finding was that TCR beta sequences accurately predicted the HLA-A and HLA-B alleles for most subjects in the first cohort. Specific HLA alleles were associated with 15,000 to 20,000 TCR beta sequences at a false discovery rate of 0.05 in a later analysis. The presence/absence analyses assumed that sequencing depth was roughly uniform across donors, and that assumption may not be true. In a later analysis, HLA-associated TCR beta chains were found to be more clonally expanded and to have lower generation probabilities than equally common non-associated chains. A cluster of highly shared sequence variants was judged likely to represent a technical artifact of the sequencing pipeline. For the cohort, immune exposure information was limited to CMV serostatus. According to a later analysis, parvovirus B19, influenza, CMV and Epstein-Barr virus appeared linked to several top co-occurrence clusters. While some public TCRs were present in many individuals, most TCR sequences turned up only very rarely across donors. Correlated functional status among segregating V segments might reflect linkage disequilibrium, but an unknown experimental factor could not be ruled out. The cohort was sequenced for TCR beta chains only, and without alpha or paired-chain data the features that could be detected were limited. The earlier analysis of 587 of the donors excluded around 17 rarely observed V segments, including chromosome 9 orphons, because counts were too low.

Counted from cysteine to phenylalanine, this CDR3 has 14 amino acids. Kept here is only the CDR3 DNA, which spans 42 bases and is read in frame from base 1. The germline V gene specifies SGHTA as CDR1 and FQGNSA as CDR2. V lost 1 base and J lost 4 bases; the stretch between them is 11 bases long. The sequence was collected from a boy aged 2 to 10 in good health and CMV-seronegative. The chain couples TRBV7-2 to TRBJ2-7; D gene: possibly TRBD2, on 5 matching bases. Sequenced: PBMCs. The nucleotides are TGTGCCAGCAGCTTAGTGCCACTAGGATACGAGCAGTACTTC. Translated, it reads CASSLVPLGYEQYF.